This entry lists 4 T cell receptor beta chains sequenced from one sample in a study of identical twins. TCRdb reprocessed the 5' RACE reads via MiXCR and lists one record per CDR3 protein. This sample yields 1.5 million to 2 million distinct CDR3 sequences, of which less than 35% are seen a single time; around 0.25% belongs to the top ten. Material: cord blood. These receptors came from a newborn girl in good health.

V usage is TRBV7-9 and J usage is TRBJ1-5; 10 bases map to TRBD1. The CDR3 is 16 residues long. Germline V lookup: CDR1 SEHNR, CDR2 FQNEAQ (reference sequence). J lost 4 bases, V lost 4 bases, and 7 bases had no gene match. CDR3 in DNA: TGTGCCAGCAGCTCCGGGACAGGGGTTACTAATCAGCCCCAGCATTTT. It translates to CASSSGTGVTNQPQHF.

V and J are TRBV25-1 and TRBJ1-1, with 7 bases fitting TRBD1. This CDR3 is built from 13 residues. The ends lost 6 bases at V and 4 bases at J; junction bases unmatched: 5. Germline V gene data show CDR1 as MGHDK and CDR2 as SYGVNS. The CDR3 loop reads CASRNSGGTEAFF. Here the CDR3 DNA reads TGTGCCAGCAGGAACTCAGGGGGCACTGAAGCTTTCTTT. Filled out from reference TRBV25-1 and TRBJ1-1, the complete variable domain reads EADIYQTPRYLVIGTGKKITLECSQTMGHDKMYWYQQDPGMELHLIHYSYGVNSTEKGDLSSESTVSRIRTEHFPLTLESARPSHTSQYLCASRNSGGTEAFFGQGTRLTVV.

The genes are TRBV28 and TRBJ2-3; 15 bases match TRBD2. This CDR3 is 19 amino acids long. Unmatched junction bases numbered 15, after V lost 6 bases and J lost 5 bases. Germline CDR1 MDHEN, CDR2 SYDVKM. The CDR3 reads CASSRVPGTSGRFRDTQYF. CDR3 nucleotides: TGTGCCAGCAGCCGTGTTCCAGGGACTAGCGGGAGGTTCAGAGATACGCAGTATTTT.

The chain employs TRBV12-3 or TRBV12-4 and TRBJ2-1, with 16 bases that match TRBD2. The CDR3 is 18 amino acids. The ends lost 5 bases at V and 4 bases at J; junction bases unmatched: 8. CDR3 nucleotide sequence: TGTGCCAGCAGTCTGGGGGGACTAGCGGGAGGGGGGTACAATGAGCAGTTCTTC. This codes for CASSLGGLAGGGYNEQFF.